This is a list of T cell receptor beta chains from one sample in a study of cytomegalovirus exposure and HLA in healthy donors. Using immunoSEQ multiplex PCR, the repertoire was profiled, and TCRdb retains in-frame clones only, with some absent. This table has around 200,000 clones, about 80% appearing once. The sample taken for sequencing was PBMCs. Receptor source: a woman between 35 and 50 years old in good health and CMV-seronegative. Each CDR3 is given with its conserved first and last residue. The order of the fields is CDR3 length, D gene, V gene, clone size, J gene, CDR3 DNA, CDR3 protein. The D gene is left open where the match is weak. Clone sizes are given selectively: once, few, many, or a class where the clone is expanded.

>16|TRBD2|TRBV15|-|TRBJ2-1
TGTGCCACCAGCAGAGACCGCGGGGGTGCCTACAATGAGCAGTTCTTC
CATSRDRGGAYNEQFF
>13|TRBD1|TRBV5-1|-|TRBJ2-3
TGCGCCACCCGGACAGGGGTCACAGATACGCAGTATTTT
CATRTGVTDTQYF
>14|TRBD1|TRBV6-5|-|TRBJ1-6
TGTGCCAGCAGGCCCGGGACAGATAATTCACCCCTCCACTTT
CASRPGTDNSPLHF
>12|TRBD1|TRBV7-6|-|TRBJ1-4
TGTGCCAGCAGCGGGACAGGGGAAAAACTGTTTTTT
CASSGTGEKLFF
>15|TRBD1|TRBV5-4|-|TRBJ1-6
TGTGCCAGCAGCGGGACAGGGCAGGTAGATTCACCCCTCCACTTT
CASSGTGQVDSPLHF
>16|TRBD2|TRBV15|-|TRBJ2-1
TGTGCCACTCTGCCGGGGGGGACGAGCTCCTACAATGAGCAGTTCTTC
CATLPGGTSSYNEQFF
>16|-|TRBV5-1|-|TRBJ2-5
TGCGCCAGCAGCCCCTACCCGGGGTCAGCAGTAGAGACCCAGTACTTC
CASSPYPGSAVETQYF
>14|-|TRBV7-9|-|TRBJ2-4
TGTGCCAGCAGCCTTAGCGGCGCCAAAAACATTCAGTACTTC
CASSLSGAKNIQYF
>11|-|TRBV5-6|once|TRBJ2-5
TGTGCCAGCAGTTCCGGAGAGACCCAGTACTTC
CASSSGETQYF
>12|-|TRBV7-3|-|TRBJ1-1
TGTTCCAGCAGTGTGAGGGGGGGAGAAGCTTTCTTT
CSSSVRGGEAFF
>14|-|TRBV9|-|TRBJ1-5
TGTGCCAGCAGCGTAGACCCCGGCGGTCAGCCCCAGCATTTT
CASSVDPGGQPQHF
>15|-|TRBV28|few|TRBJ1-2
TGTGCCAGCAGTTTCACAGGGAGAGAGTACTATGGCTACACCTTC
CASSFTGREYYGYTF
>16|TRBD1|TRBV5-1|-|TRBJ1-4
TGCGCCAGCACCCAGACTCCGGGACAGGGAGGTGAAAAACTGTTTTTT
CASTQTPGQGGEKLFF
>17|-|TRBV4-2|-|TRBJ1-1
TGTGCCAGCAGCCAAGATCGACTAGGGATGTGGGTTACTGAAGCTTTCTTT
CASSQDRLGMWVTEAFF
>14|-|TRBV2|-|TRBJ1-2
TGTGCCAGCAGTGTTACAGGTTCTAACTATGGCTACACCTTC
CASSVTGSNYGYTF
>15|-|TRBV9|-|TRBJ1-3
TGTGCCAGCAGCGTAGAAGGGAGGCAAGGAAACACCATATATTTT
CASSVEGRQGNTIYF
>15|TRBD1|TRBV5-4|few|TRBJ2-2
TGTGCCAGCAGCACACGGACAGGAGGAACCGGGGAGCTGTTTTTT
CASSTRTGGTGELFF